Listed here are 10 T cell receptor beta chains from one sample, sequenced in a study of OX40 agonist ivuxolimab in advanced cancers. Libraries were prepared by immunoSEQ multiplex PCR; TCRdb keeps only in-frame clonotypes and omits some of them. The sample contains 83,000 or so clones, 86% of which appear only once. Sequencing used CD4+ or CD8+ T cells sorted from blood, obtained in a trial of the OX40 agonist ivuxolimab. The receptor set was obtained from an adult with an advanced solid tumor such as melanoma, head and neck, liver or kidney cancer.

The rearrangement uses TRBV5-1 and TRBJ2-1; tentatively, D is TRBD2 (6 bases). V lost 4 bases, J lost 3 bases, and 14 bases lay in between. The germline gives CDR1 SGHRS, CDR2 YFSETQ. The CDR3 covers 15 residues. CDR3 sequence: CASSPIRGFYNEQFF. CDR3 DNA sequence: TGCGCCAGCAGCCCGATTCGGGGGTTCTACAATGAGCAGTTCTTC.

The chain joins TRBV19 to TRBJ2-1; 13 nucleotides match TRBD2. Germline-derived CDR1 and CDR2 are LNHDA and SQIVND (reference sequence). This CDR3 has 16 residues. Unmatched junction bases numbered 4, after V lost 2 bases and J lost 6 bases. The CDR3: CASSILTSGRPNEQFF. The CDR3 bases are TGTGCCAGTAGTATACTGACTAGCGGGAGGCCCAATGAGCAGTTCTTC.

The chain joins TRBV18 to TRBJ2-6; tentatively, D is TRBD2 (5 bases). V was shortened by 1 base and J by 3 bases, with 13 bases between the two germline ends. This CDR3 spans 17 amino acids. Germline V gene sequence: CDR1 KGHSH, CDR2 LQKENI. The CDR3 region is CASSPRSRGNGANVLTF. The CDR3, as DNA: TGTGCCAGCTCACCACGAAGTCGAGGGAATGGGGCCAACGTCCTGACTTTC.

This chain links TRBV10-3 with TRBJ2-1; D may be TRBD2 (6 bases). V lost 4 bases to trimming and J lost 8 bases, with 12 bases between them. Germline CDR1 reads ENHRY; CDR2 reads SYGVKD. This CDR3 contains 13 residues. The CDR3 is CAISVPSVDEQFF. The CDR3 nucleotides are TGTGCCATCAGTGTGCCTAGCGTGGATGAGCAGTTCTTC.

The V and J genes are TRBV6-5 and TRBJ1-5; 7 positions agree with TRBD1. This CDR3 comprises 15 residues. CDR1 is MNHEY, CDR2 SVGAGI, per germline. After removal of 7 bases from V and 0 bases from J, the junction contained 6 bases not matched to a gene. For the CDR3, the DNA is TGTGCCAGCAAGGACAGGATGTATAGCAATCAGCCCCAGCATTTT. As protein: CASKDRMYSNQPQHF.

V and J are TRBV11-2 and TRBJ2-1; TRBD2 matches at 11 bases. The ends lost 7 bases at V and 4 bases at J; junction bases unmatched: 9. Germline V CDR1 and CDR2: SGHAT, FQNNGV. The CDR3 loop spans 16 amino acids. This CDR3 reads CASIITGTSGYNEQFF. CDR3 DNA sequence: TGTGCCAGCATCATAACCGGGACTAGCGGATACAATGAGCAGTTCTTC.

The rearrangement uses TRBV28 and TRBJ2-1; 9 bases match TRBD1. Germline V gene lookup returns CDR1 MDHEN and CDR2 SYDVKM. The CDR3 covers 15 residues. V trimming: 6 bases; J trimming: 6 bases; junction bases outside the gene matches: 9. The CDR3 reads CASRTTGTGINEQFF. The CDR3 nucleotides are TGTGCCAGCAGAACAACCGGGACAGGGATCAATGAGCAGTTCTTC.

The CDR3 DNA sequence: TGTGCCAGCTCATCACAGGGGAACACAGATACGCAGTATTTT. Its protein is CASSSQGNTDTQYF. The chain joins TRBV18 to TRBJ2-3, with 7 positions matching TRBD1. CDR1 and CDR2 (germline): KGHSH, LQKENI. The CDR3 runs to 14 residues. With 5 bases clipped from V and 2 bases from J, the junction kept 4 bases outside the gene matches.

The chain has TRBV29-1 and TRBJ2-7; a weak D match, TRBD2 (6 bases). Germline CDR1 SQVTM, CDR2 ANQGSEA. The CDR3 spans 12 residues. V gave up 4 bases and J gave up 4 bases, with 11 bases separating them. Here the CDR3 DNA reads TGCAGCGTTGGGGAGGCTCGGTACGAGCAGTACTTC. It specifies CSVGEARYEQYF.

This sequence joins TRBV19 and TRBJ2-7, with no clear D. CDR3 length equals 13 residues. Germline CDR1 and CDR2: LNHDA and SQIVND (reference sequence). V lost 3 bases, J lost 6 bases, and 12 bases lay in between. In nucleotides, the CDR3 is TGTGCCAGTAGTATGACCGCATTGGGCGAGCAGTACTTC. It specifies CASSMTALGEQYF.